This entry lists 11 T cell receptor beta chains sequenced from one sample in a study of T cells after yellow fever vaccination. From the 5' RACE reads, TCRdb called clonotypes with MiXCR, one entry per CDR3 protein. The table includes 150,000 or so distinct CDR3 sequences, approximately 9.7% detected once. This specimen consisted of CD8+ T cells sorted from PBMCs, obtained 45 days after the yellow fever booster vaccination. The receptors were sampled from a young man who received the YFV17D yellow fever vaccine.

The count of this clonotype is one. The junction departs from germline at one end; a sequencing error may be responsible. This chain uses TRBV7-3 with TRBJ2-1; no clear D. This CDR3 is 13 amino acids long. The germline CDR1 and CDR2 sequences are SGHTA and FQGTGA. The CDR3 sequence: CASSWGSFNEQFF. The CDR3 DNA reads TGTGCCAGCAGCTGGGGTTCCTTCAATGAGCAGTTCTTC.

The rearrangement links TRBV7-9 to TRBJ1-1, with a possible D match to TRBD1 (6 bases). Germline values: CDR1 SEHNR, CDR2 FQNEAQ (reference sequence). The ends were cut back, 1 base at V and 4 bases at J, with 13 bases in the middle. The CDR3 runs to 15 residues. This CDR3 is CASSLGGEGGTEAFF. DNA for the CDR3: TGTGCCAGCAGCTTAGGAGGGGAGGGGGGCACTGAAGCTTTCTTT. The full variable domain, rest sourced from reference TRBV7-9 and TRBJ1-1, is DTGVSQNPRHKITKRGQNVTFRCDPISEHNRLYWYRQTLGQGPEFLTYFQNEAQLEKSRLLSDRFSAERPKGSFSTLEIQRTEQGDSAMYLCASSLGGEGGTEAFFGQGTRLTVV.

CDR3 amino acids: CASILGQGVTEAFF. The CDR3 DNA is TGTGCCAGCATACTGGGACAGGGGGTCACTGAAGCTTTCTTT. V and J are TRBV6-5 and TRBJ1-1, with TRBD1 matching over 11 bases. CDR1 is MNHEY, CDR2 SVGAGI, per germline. The CDR3 runs to 14 residues. V trimming: 7 bases; J trimming: 4 bases; junction bases outside the gene matches: 5.

In its sample, this clonotype was seen a few times. The chain links TRBV11-2 to TRBJ2-7; 8 bases agree with TRBD1. V trimming: 6 bases; J trimming: 3 bases; junction bases outside the gene matches: 1. Per germline, CDR1 SGHAT and CDR2 FQNNGV. This CDR3 has 12 residues. For the CDR3, the DNA is TGTGCCAGCAGTGGACAGGGCTACGAGCAGTACTTC. Translated, it gives CASSGQGYEQYF. Full variable domain (missing parts from reference TRBV11-2 and TRBJ2-7): EAGVAQSPRYKIIEKRQSVAFWCNPISGHATLYWYQQILGQGPKLLIQFQNNGVVDDSQLPKDRFSAERLKGVDSTLKIQPAKLEDSAVYLCASSGQGYEQYFGPGTRLTVT.

This clonotype was counted many times. The rearrangement uses TRBV4-1 and TRBJ2-1; perhaps TRBD2 as D (7 bases). This CDR3 has 14 amino acids. In germline, CDR1 is MGHRA, CDR2 YSYEKL. V lost 4 bases and J lost 8, with 15 bases in between. DNA for the CDR3: TGCGCCAGCAGCCGAATCGGGGGGCCGGATGAGCAGTTCTTC. Encoded protein: CASSRIGGPDEQFF.

The V call is TRBV12-3 or TRBV12-4, the J call TRBJ2-5, with 8 bases identical to TRBD2. Trimming took 5 bases from V and 5 from J; bases not matched to a gene: 13. The CDR3 sequence is 16 residues long. The CDR3 sequence is CASSLLLAGGVETQYF. The CDR3 DNA is TGTGCCAGCAGTCTTCTTCTAGCGGGCGGCGTGGAGACCCAGTACTTC.

This clonotype was detected many times. The chain has TRBV5-1 and TRBJ2-1; 13 positions match TRBD2. The J segment lost 8 bases and the V segment lost 3 bases, leaving 5 bases of the junction unmatched. The CDR3 loop spans 15 amino acids. Germline lookup yields CDR1 SGHRS and CDR2 YFSETQ. The CDR3 DNA follows: TGCGCCAGCAGCTCCACTAGCGGGGGGGCTTATGAGCAGTTCTTC. It translates to CASSSTSGGAYEQFF.

This clonotype was counted ten times or more. V is TRBV27 and J is TRBJ1-5; D call uncertain. Germline assignment: CDR1 MNHEY and CDR2 SMNVEV (reference sequence). The CDR3 runs 12 residues. Trimming took 3 bases from V and 6 from J, leaving 6 bases between them. CDR3 in DNA: TGTGCCAGCAGTTTGATAGGTCAGCCCCAGCATTTT. This gives the protein CASSLIGQPQHF.

There are a few counts of this clonotype. The chain recombines TRBV3-1 with TRBJ2-4; 8 bases map to TRBD2. The V and J ends lost 7 bases and 1 base, in that order; junction bases with no gene match: 9. The CDR3 covers 16 residues. Germline-derived CDR1 and CDR2 are LGHDT and YNNKEL (reference sequence). DNA for the CDR3: TGTGCCAGCAAGGACTCGGGGGGGCCGGCCAAAAACATTCAGTACTTC. Its translation is CASKDSGGPAKNIQYF.

This clonotype was observed a few times. The genes are TRBV5-1 and TRBJ2-7; D not certain. The germline V gene encodes CDR1 SGHRS and CDR2 YFSETQ. The CDR3 sequence is 13 residues long. Trimming pared 1 base from V and 1 base from J, leaving 6 bases between. The CDR3 DNA reads TGCGCCAGCAGCTTGCACGAATCCTACGAGCAGTACTTC. This translates into CASSLHESYEQYF.

This clonotype was picked up a small number of times. The chain uses TRBV15 and TRBJ2-2, with TRBD2 matching 13 bases. Germline CDR1 is LNHNV and CDR2 is YYDKDF (reference sequence). J gave up 2 bases and V 4 bases, and 4 bases lay outside the gene matches. The CDR3 runs 17 residues. The CDR3 region is CATSTGLAGANTGELFF. Here the CDR3 DNA reads TGTGCCACCAGCACCGGACTAGCGGGGGCAAACACCGGGGAGCTGTTTTTT. Based on the CDR3 plus reference TRBV15 and TRBJ2-2, the full variable domain is DAMVIQNPRYQVTQFGKPVTLSCSQTLNHNVMYWYQQKSSQAPKLLFHYYDKDFNNEADTPDNFQSRRPNTSFCFLDIRSPGLGDTAMYLCATSTGLAGANTGELFFGEGSRLTVL.